This T cell receptor (beta chain) comes out of a study of CD8+CD57+ T cells in acquired aplastic anemia. Overall study findings and caveats: The number of CD8+ CDR3 sequences shared by patients and controls was roughly 31.

Profiles of TCR beta VDJ and CDR3 were generated from a genomic DNA template. Each CDR3 protein is one row after TCRdb ran MiXCR on the reads. Among around 190,000 distinct CDR3 sequences listed, less than 50% were seen once. V lost 3 bases and J 6 bases, leaving 9 bases between the germline ends. This CDR3 has 12 residues. Germline assignment: CDR1 SEHNR and CDR2 FQNEAQ (reference sequence). Patients sequenced had flow cytometry evidence of CD8+CD57+ cell expansion. This clonotype was picked up a small number of times. Its specificity is unknown. V usage is TRBV7-9 and J usage is TRBJ2-7; D might be TRBD2 (5 bases). The TCR sequence derives from a human donor with aplastic anemia. Sequencing was done on a sample of sorted CD4+, CD8+, or CD8+CD57+ T cells (not recorded which) from PBMCs. As DNA, the CDR3 is TGTGCCAGCAGCTTGTTGAGGGCCGAGCAGTACTTC. This encodes CASSLLRAEQYF. The whole variable domain, remainder taken from reference TRBV7-9 and TRBJ2-7, is DTGVSQNPRHKITKRGQNVTFRCDPISEHNRLYWYRQTLGQGPEFLTYFQNEAQLEKSRLLSDRFSAERPKGSFSTLEIQRTEQGDSAMYLCASSLLRAEQYFGPGTRLTVT.